This T cell receptor (beta chain) was sequenced for a study of shared clonotypes between healthy human individuals. At the level of the study: The plates for each donor numbered three CD4 naive, three CD4 memory, two CD8 naive and one CD8 memory. General observations from the study: Some clonotypes were shared by all four sorted-subset donors, while others were not shared. The non-shared ones had lower generation probabilities than the shared ones.

With regard to this clone: Its cognate antigen is unknown.

In the authors' methods: ImmunoSEQ sequences covered only the junction and lacked quality scores; filtering therefore differed. Data came from immunoSEQ multiplex PCR; TCRdb stores just in-frame clones and leaves some out. That table is the source of V, J and clone size, and D and trimming were worked out from the DNA. The sample comprises 2 million to 2.5 million clones, under 97% of which are singletons, and over 0.1% rests with the top ten. Sequenced input: naive CD4+ T cells sorted from blood. This sample's subset: CD45RA+ positively selected. The origin of this receptor is a man aged 18 to 30 in good health.

The CDR3 protein is CAISESMGQGDEQYF. DNA of the CDR3: TGTGCCATCAGTGAGTCGATGGGGCAGGGCGACGAGCAGTACTTC. The chain is built from TRBV10-3 and TRBJ2-7, with TRBD1 as a possible D gene (5 bases). Germline V gene lookup returns CDR1 ENHRY and CDR2 SYGVKD. This CDR3 is 15 amino acids long. The ends were cut back, 0 bases at V and 5 bases at J, with 14 bases in the middle.